This T cell receptor (beta chain) was profiled in a study of T-cell memory formation after mild COVID-19. In its sample, this clonotype was seen a few times. TCRdb independently ran MiXCR on the 5' RACE reads; one entry per CDR3 protein. The data contain tens of thousands of distinct CDR3 sequences, less than 8% of them singletons. Germline loops: CDR1 SGHRS, CDR2 YFSETQ. The CDR3 spans 14 residues. Trimming pared 4 bases from V and 4 bases from J, leaving 14 bases between. The sample consisted of PBMCs or a T cell subset sorted from them (not recorded which). This sequence originates from an adult who had mild COVID-19 (a few samples of this study predate the infection). Cell type and time point are not known. V is TRBV5-1 and J is TRBJ1-2, with D unclear. The CDR3 DNA is TGCGCCAGCAGCACTCATGGTCGGGGCTATGGCTACACCTTC. Translated, it gives CASSTHGRGYGYTF.